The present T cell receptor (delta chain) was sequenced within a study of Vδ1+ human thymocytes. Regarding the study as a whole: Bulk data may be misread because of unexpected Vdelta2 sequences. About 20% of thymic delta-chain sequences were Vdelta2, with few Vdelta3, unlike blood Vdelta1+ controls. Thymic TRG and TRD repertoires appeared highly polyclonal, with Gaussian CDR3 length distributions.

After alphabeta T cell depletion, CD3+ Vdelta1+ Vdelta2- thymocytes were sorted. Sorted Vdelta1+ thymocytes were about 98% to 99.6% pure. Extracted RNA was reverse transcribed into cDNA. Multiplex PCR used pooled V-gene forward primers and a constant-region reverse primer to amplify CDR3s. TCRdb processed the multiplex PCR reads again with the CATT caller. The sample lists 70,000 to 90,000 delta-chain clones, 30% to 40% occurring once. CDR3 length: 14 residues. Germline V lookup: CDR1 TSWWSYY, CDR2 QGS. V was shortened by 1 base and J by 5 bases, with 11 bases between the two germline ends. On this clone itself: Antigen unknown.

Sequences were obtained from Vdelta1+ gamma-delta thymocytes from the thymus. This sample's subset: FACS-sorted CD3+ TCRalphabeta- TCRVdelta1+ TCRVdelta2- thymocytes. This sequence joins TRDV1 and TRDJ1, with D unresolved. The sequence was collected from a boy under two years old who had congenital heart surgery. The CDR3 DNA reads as TGTGCTCTTGGGGAACACACTCGGTTAGATAAACTCATCTTT. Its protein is CALGEHTRLDKLIF.